A selection of T cell receptor beta chains follows, all from one sample in a study of T-cell memory formation after mild COVID-19. TCRdb processed the 5' RACE reads anew with MiXCR; each CDR3 protein has one entry. The sample lists about 140,000 distinct CDR3 sequences; 14% to 15% were seen once. Sequenced sample: PBMCs or a T cell subset sorted from them (not recorded which). These receptors were obtained from an adult woman who had mild COVID-19 (a few samples of this study predate the infection). Cell type and time point are not known. Both conserved end residues are part of each CDR3. Fields, in order: D gene, J gene, V gene, CDR3 protein. The D gene is left open where the match is weak.

>NA|TRBJ2-7|TRBV4-3
CASSQGHSLSRNEQYF
>NA|TRBJ2-3|TRBV6-4
CASSDGQDTDTQYF
>NA|TRBJ2-5|TRBV5-1
CASSPDSPVETQYF
>NA|TRBJ2-1|TRBV24-1
CATSDTTSLYNEQFF
>NA|TRBJ1-1|TRBV7-6
CASSRNSRESVANTEAFF
>NA|TRBJ2-7|TRBV7-9
CASSSNWGWGEQYF
>TRBD1|TRBJ2-1|TRBV7-9
CASSLPTGSSYNEQFF
>TRBD1|TRBJ1-1|TRBV6-5
CASSPRDRNTEAFF
>TRBD2|TRBJ2-5|TRBV3-1
CASSQDEVGTSGRRQETQYF
>TRBD2|TRBJ2-1|TRBV7-9
CASSLATGPREDEQFF
>NA|TRBJ1-5|TRBV5-6
CASSLITGNQPQHF
>NA|TRBJ2-1|TRBV6-4
CASRPIPVADYNEQFF
>NA|TRBJ2-1|TRBV4-1
CASSQEGVRGEQFF
>TRBD2|TRBJ2-7|TRBV12-3/TRBV12-4
CASTLGLAGGESTYEQYF
>NA|TRBJ2-7|TRBV7-6
CASSLVGSEQYF
>NA|TRBJ2-5|TRBV13
CASSLKGLVETQYF
>TRBD1|TRBJ2-3|TRBV4-2
CASSQETETGFTDTQYF
>TRBD2|TRBJ2-1|TRBV24-1
CATSLASGPIGEQFF
>TRBD2|TRBJ2-7|TRBV7-9
CASSLLAGASYEQYF
>NA|TRBJ2-1|TRBV5-4
CATALPQGDEQFF
>NA|TRBJ2-7|TRBV6-6
CASSSHSGTKYEQYF
>NA|TRBJ1-4|TRBV4-3
CASSQKPPDVYEKLFF
>TRBD1|TRBJ2-1|TRBV7-9
CASSFLPGQEQFF
>NA|TRBJ2-1|TRBV4-1
CASSPESNEQFF
>TRBD1|TRBJ2-2|TRBV30
CAWSYPGQGEDTGELFF
>NA|TRBJ1-2|TRBV30
CAWSRGGYTF
>TRBD2|TRBJ2-1|TRBV2
CASSEGRWAGGFGNEQFF
>TRBD2|TRBJ2-7|TRBV20-1
CSAVGLAVSYEQYF
>NA|TRBJ1-1|TRBV19
CASSIDLWGTPEAFF
>NA|TRBJ1-1|TRBV27
CASSYQASGNTEAFF
>TRBD1|TRBJ2-7|TRBV6-5
CASVGTDIYEQYF
>TRBD2|TRBJ2-1|TRBV5-1
CASSLGASGSNEQFF
>TRBD1|TRBJ2-2|TRBV6-5
CASSYQQGAGELFF
>NA|TRBJ2-7|TRBV20-1
CSARVQGSYEQYF
>NA|TRBJ1-2|TRBV12-3/TRBV12-4
CASSLLSAGSSTGYTF
>NA|TRBJ2-7|TRBV29-1
CSVDRGASDEQYF
>NA|TRBJ2-1|TRBV12-3/TRBV12-4
CASSRQVWGDEQFF
>NA|TRBJ2-1|TRBV6-5
CASSRTVNEQFF
>TRBD1|TRBJ1-2|TRBV6-5
CASSYQGGWYGYTF
>NA|TRBJ2-1|TRBV5-1
CASSSIPRPPNEQFF
>TRBD1|TRBJ2-7|TRBV9
CASSVDAGTGSEQYF
>TRBD2|TRBJ2-1|TRBV4-1
CASSQVSGVGEQFF
>NA|TRBJ2-5|TRBV7-9
CASSLLRKETQYF
>NA|TRBJ2-5|TRBV5-1
CASSLEAESQETQYF
>TRBD2|TRBJ2-1|TRBV11-3
CASSLVSPPAGGIANEQFF
>TRBD2|TRBJ2-7|TRBV9
CASSVGSGSEQYF
>NA|TRBJ1-1|TRBV30
CAWSGAGGEAFF
>NA|TRBJ2-7|TRBV10-3
CAIRGDGSYEQYF
>NA|TRBJ1-1|TRBV6-1
CASSDLLLNTEAFF
>NA|TRBJ2-7|TRBV5-1
CASRPPQGTIEQYF
>NA|TRBJ2-3|TRBV12-3/TRBV12-4
CASSLAGPTDTQYF